A selection of T cell receptor beta chains follows, all from one sample in a study of beta chain features in type 1 diabetes. Generated by immunoSEQ multiplex PCR, the TCRdb table keeps only in-frame clones and is missing some. The sample lists about 19,000 clones; around 46% were seen once. Sequences were obtained from stem cell memory CD4+ T cells from blood. These receptors were taken from a man younger than 35 in good health. Each CDR3 is given with its conserved first and last residue. The order of the fields is V gene, D gene, clone size, J gene, CDR3 protein, CDR3 DNA. The D gene is left open where the match is weak. Only some rows state a clone size, as once, few, many or a class for expanded clones.

TRBV5-4	-	-	TRBJ1-1	CASSLDSMNTEAFF	TGTGCCAGCAGCTTGGACAGCATGAACACTGAAGCTTTCTTT
TRBV4-1	-	-	TRBJ1-5	CASSPGHYNQPQHF	TGCGCCAGCAGCCCCGGACACTACAATCAGCCCCAGCATTTT
TRBV20-1	-	-	TRBJ2-1	CSASLNEQFF	TGCAGTGCTAGCCTGAATGAGCAGTTCTTC
TRBV27	TRBD2	-	TRBJ2-1	CASSRAGGYNEQFF	TGTGCCAGCAGTAGAGCGGGAGGGTACAATGAGCAGTTCTTC
TRBV7-2	TRBD1	-	TRBJ2-5	CASSSAQGRETQYF	TGTGCCAGCAGCTCAGCACAGGGGCGAGAGACCCAGTACTTC
TRBV6-1	TRBD1	-	TRBJ1-1	CASSRGQGGTEAFF	TGTGCCAGCAGTAGGGGACAGGGTGGGACTGAAGCTTTCTTT
TRBV28	TRBD1	-	TRBJ2-5	CASSPRTGEVWETQYF	TGTGCCAGCAGTCCCAGGACAGGGGAGGTGTGGGAGACCCAGTACTTC
TRBV7-3	TRBD2	-	TRBJ2-1	CASSTTSGYNEQFF	TGTGCCAGCAGCACGACTAGCGGTTACAATGAGCAGTTCTTC
TRBV30	TRBD1	-	TRBJ1-1	CAWGQGYGTEAFF	TGTGCCTGGGGACAGGGTTATGGCACTGAAGCTTTCTTT
TRBV15	-	few	TRBJ1-2	CATSRDSERPALF	TGTGCCACCAGCAGAGATTCAGAGCGTCCGGCCCTCTTC
TRBV13	TRBD2	-	TRBJ2-1	CASSFPPLSGSHEQFF	TGTGCCAGCAGCTTCCCCCCACTTAGCGGGAGCCATGAGCAGTTCTTC
TRBV7-6	-	-	TRBJ2-1	CASSFTGYNEQFF	TGTGCCAGCAGCTTCACAGGTTACAATGAGCAGTTCTTC
TRBV28	TRBD2	-	TRBJ2-3	CASSLGTSMVTDTQYF	TGTGCCAGCAGTTTGGGGACTAGCATGGTCACAGATACGCAGTATTTT
TRBV11-1	-	-	TRBJ2-1	CASSLTGDEQFF	TGTGCCAGCAGCTTAACGGGGGATGAGCAGTTCTTC
TRBV5-6	TRBD2	few	TRBJ2-3	CASSLGSGWTSIGTDTQYF	TGTGCCAGCAGCTTGGGTAGCGGGTGGACTTCTATCGGCACAGATACGCAGTATTTT
TRBV11-2	TRBD2	-	TRBJ2-1	CASSLGLAGGFEQFF	TGTGCCAGCAGCTTAGGACTAGCGGGAGGATTTGAGCAGTTCTTC
TRBV28	-	-	TRBJ1-6	CASSDNYGGASDSPLHF	TGTGCCAGCAGTGATAATTACGGGGGGGCATCTGATTCACCCCTCCACTTT
TRBV7-3	TRBD2	-	TRBJ2-1	CASSLTAGGLGEQFF	TGTGCCAGCAGCTTAACAGCGGGGGGGCTAGGGGAGCAGTTCTTC
TRBV5-6	TRBD1	-	TRBJ2-3	CASSQTIYRGRTDTQYF	TGTGCCAGCAGCCAGACTATTTACAGGGGAAGGACAGATACGCAGTATTTT
TRBV6-6	-	few	TRBJ2-7	CASSKQGSILSYEQYF	TGTGCCAGCAGCAAACAGGGATCGATCCTCTCCTACGAGCAGTACTTC
TRBV25-1	-	few	TRBJ1-4	CASTRQAGVEKLFF	TGTGCCAGCACAAGACAGGCGGGGGTTGAAAAACTGTTTTTT
TRBV10-3	-	few	TRBJ2-7	CAIRAGAYEQYF	TGTGCCATCAGAGCAGGGGCCTACGAGCAGTACTTC
TRBV5-1	TRBD2	-	TRBJ2-1	CASSLEVAGGREQFF	TGCGCCAGCAGCTTGGAAGTAGCGGGAGGGCGTGAGCAGTTCTTC
TRBV5-6	-	few	TRBJ1-1	CASSTRRGARTEAFF	TGTGCCAGCAGCACCCGGCGGGGGGCGCGTACTGAAGCTTTCTTT
TRBV15	-	-	TRBJ1-1	CATSRGGSMPEAFF	TGTGCCACCAGCAGAGGAGGGAGCATGCCTGAAGCTTTCTTT
TRBV7-3	TRBD1	-	TRBJ2-3	CASSAGQGGTDTQYF	TGTGCCAGCAGCGCGGGACAGGGAGGCACAGATACGCAGTATTTT
TRBV30	-	-	TRBJ2-5	CAWSGTAWETQYF	TGTGCCTGGAGCGGGACTGCTTGGGAGACCCAGTACTTC
TRBV5-1	-	-	TRBJ2-5	CASSEGTQTQETQYF	TGCGCCAGCAGCGAGGGGACACAGACCCAAGAGACCCAGTACTTC
TRBV7-2	-	-	TRBJ2-7	CASSLYEGYEQYF	TGTGCCAGCAGCTTATATGAGGGATACGAGCAGTACTTC
TRBV7-2	-	-	TRBJ1-5	CASSSGRFSNQPQHF	TGTGCCAGCAGTTCGGGGAGGTTTAGCAATCAGCCCCAGCATTTT
TRBV6-5	TRBD1	-	TRBJ1-3	CASRLTGAAVNTIYF	TGTGCCAGCAGACTGACAGGGGCCGCCGTAAACACCATATATTTT
TRBV28	-	once	TRBJ2-7	CASSLFTSQYEQYF	TGTGCCAGCAGTTTATTCACCTCCCAGTACGAGCAGTACTTC
TRBV5-4	-	-	TRBJ2-5	CASSLDSLQETQYF	TGTGCCAGCAGCTTGGACAGTTTGCAAGAGACCCAGTACTTC
TRBV10-2	TRBD1	-	TRBJ2-5	CASSGQALETQYF	TGCGCCAGCAGCGGACAGGCCCTAGAGACCCAGTACTTC
TRBV28	-	-	TRBJ2-6	CAINSGRASSGANVLTF	TGTGCCATCAACAGTGGGCGTGCCAGCTCTGGGGCCAACGTCCTGACTTTC
TRBV30	-	-	TRBJ1-6	CAWSDTGRSGNSPLHF	TGTGCCTGGAGTGATACAGGGCGGTCGGGGAATTCACCCCTCCACTTT
TRBV7-9	-	-	TRBJ2-1	CASSSPISPTGSGDNEQFF	TGTGCCAGCAGCTCCCCCATATCACCAACAGGGAGTGGTGACAATGAGCAGTTCTTC